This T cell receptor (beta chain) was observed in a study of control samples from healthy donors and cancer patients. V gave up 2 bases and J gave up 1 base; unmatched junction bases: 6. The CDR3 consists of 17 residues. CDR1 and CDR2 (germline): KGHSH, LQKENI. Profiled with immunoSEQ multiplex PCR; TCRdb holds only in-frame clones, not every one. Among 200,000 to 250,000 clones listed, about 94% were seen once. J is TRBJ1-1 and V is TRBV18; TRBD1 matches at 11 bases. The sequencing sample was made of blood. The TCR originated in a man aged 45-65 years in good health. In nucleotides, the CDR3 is TGTGCCAGCTCACCAATGGGACAGGGGGGAAAGAACACTGAAGCTTTCTTT. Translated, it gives CASSPMGQGGKNTEAFF.